This T cell receptor (beta chain) is from a study of CD8+CD57+ T cells in acquired aplastic anemia. The overall study: Each DNA sample taken from sorted CD4+ and CD8+ cells came to about 3.4 ug on average.

Germline V CDR1 and CDR2: SGHVS, FNYEAQ. Trimming at V came to 1 base and at J to 2 bases, leaving 13 bases not matched to a gene. The CDR3 covers 19 residues. Profiling that covered TCR beta VDJ and CDR3 relied on genomic DNA as its template. MiXCR, run by TCRdb on the reads, gives a single entry per CDR3 protein. The profile covers around 200,000 distinct CDR3 sequences, with almost 50% appearing a single time and 10% to 15% taken by the ten largest. The patients chosen for sequencing had shown expansion of CD8+CD57+ cells (detected by flow cytometry). The sample comprised sorted CD4+, CD8+, or CD8+CD57+ T cells (not recorded which) from PBMCs. The sequence was collected from a human donor with aplastic anemia. V is TRBV7-6 and J is TRBJ2-3, with 9 nucleotides matching TRBD2. CDR3: CASSLDESSAGGHTDTQYF. The CDR3 region has the DNA TGTGCCAGCAGCTTAGACGAGTCCTCAGCGGGAGGCCACACAGATACGCAGTATTTT.